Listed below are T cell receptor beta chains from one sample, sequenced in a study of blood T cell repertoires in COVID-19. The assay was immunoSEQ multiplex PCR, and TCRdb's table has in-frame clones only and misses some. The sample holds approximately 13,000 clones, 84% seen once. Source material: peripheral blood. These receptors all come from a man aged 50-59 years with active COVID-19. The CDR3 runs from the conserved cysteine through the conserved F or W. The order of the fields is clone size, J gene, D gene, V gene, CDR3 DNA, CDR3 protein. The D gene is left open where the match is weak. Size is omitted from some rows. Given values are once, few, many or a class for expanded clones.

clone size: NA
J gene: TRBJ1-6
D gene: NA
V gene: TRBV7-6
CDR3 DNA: TGTGCCAGCAGCTCCTCCCCCAGCTCCTATAATTCACCCCTCCACTTT
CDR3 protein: CASSSSPSSYNSPLHF

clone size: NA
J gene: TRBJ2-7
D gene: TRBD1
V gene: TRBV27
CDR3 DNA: TGTGCCAGCAGTTTATCACAGGGGTATAAGACCTACGAGCAGTACTTC
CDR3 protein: CASSLSQGYKTYEQYF

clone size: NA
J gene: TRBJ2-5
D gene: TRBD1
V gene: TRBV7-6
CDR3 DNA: TGTGCCAGCAGTGTGGACAGGGGACGGGAGACCCAGTACTTC
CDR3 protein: CASSVDRGRETQYF

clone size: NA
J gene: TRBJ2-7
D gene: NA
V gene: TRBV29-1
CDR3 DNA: TGCAGCGTTACTGATGGGCAGGGCTACGAGCAGTACTTC
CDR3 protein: CSVTDGQGYEQYF

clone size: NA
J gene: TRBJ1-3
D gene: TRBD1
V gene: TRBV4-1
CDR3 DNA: TGCGCCAGCAGCCAACCAGGGGGCTCTGGAAACACCATATATTTT
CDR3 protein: CASSQPGGSGNTIYF

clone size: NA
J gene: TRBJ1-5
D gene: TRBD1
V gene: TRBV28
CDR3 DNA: TGTGCCAGCACCGATGGGGTGCGGCAGGGGGGTATTGGCAATCAGCCCCAGCATTTT
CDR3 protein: CASTDGVRQGGIGNQPQHF

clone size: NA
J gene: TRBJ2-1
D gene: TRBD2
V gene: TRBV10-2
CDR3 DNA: TGCGCCAGCAGTGGTCTAGCGGGAGCAAGTGAGCAGTTCTTC
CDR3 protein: CASSGLAGASEQFF

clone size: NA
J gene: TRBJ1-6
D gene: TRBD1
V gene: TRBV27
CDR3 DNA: TGTGCCAGCAGGCTCACAGGGGAATATTCACCCCTCCACTTT
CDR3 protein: CASRLTGEYSPLHF

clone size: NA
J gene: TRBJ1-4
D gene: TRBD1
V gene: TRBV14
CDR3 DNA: TGTGCCAGCAGCCTTGACAGGGATACTAATGAAAAACTGTTTTTT
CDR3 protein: CASSLDRDTNEKLFF

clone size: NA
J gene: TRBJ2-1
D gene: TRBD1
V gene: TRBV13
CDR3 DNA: TGTGCCAGCAGCTTAGGAGGGGGCGGTGAGCAGTTCTTC
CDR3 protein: CASSLGGGGEQFF

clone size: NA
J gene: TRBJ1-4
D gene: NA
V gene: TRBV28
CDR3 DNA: TGTGCCAGCGCTGGGGGGGGTAGTGAAAAACTGTTTTTT
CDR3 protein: CASAGGGSEKLFF

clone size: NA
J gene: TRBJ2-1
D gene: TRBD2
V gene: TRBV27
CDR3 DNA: TGTGCCAGTTCGGGGACTAGCGAGGATGAGCAGTTCTTC
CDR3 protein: CASSGTSEDEQFF

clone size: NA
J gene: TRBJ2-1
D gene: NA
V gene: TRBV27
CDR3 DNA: TGTGCCAGCAGTTTATCCCCTGGACACTTCTACAATGAGCAGTTCTTC
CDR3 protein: CASSLSPGHFYNEQFF

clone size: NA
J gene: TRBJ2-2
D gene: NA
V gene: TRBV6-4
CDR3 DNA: TGTGCCAGCAGTGTAGGTGCGGCAGGGACTACCGGGGAGCTGTTTTTT
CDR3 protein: CASSVGAAGTTGELFF

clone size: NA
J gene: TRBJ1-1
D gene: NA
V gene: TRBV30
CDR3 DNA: TGTGCCTGGTCAGGGTGGGGAGGGAACACTGAAGCTTTCTTT
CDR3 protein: CAWSGWGGNTEAFF

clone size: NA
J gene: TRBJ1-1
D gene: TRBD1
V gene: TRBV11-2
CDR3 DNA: TGTGCCAGCAGCTACCGAGGGACAGCAAACCTTGAAGCTTTCTTT
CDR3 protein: CASSYRGTANLEAFF

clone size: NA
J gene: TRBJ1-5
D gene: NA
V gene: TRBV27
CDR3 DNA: TGTGCCAGCAGTTTAGTCAGGGATAGCAATCAGCCCCAGCATTTT
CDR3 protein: CASSLVRDSNQPQHF

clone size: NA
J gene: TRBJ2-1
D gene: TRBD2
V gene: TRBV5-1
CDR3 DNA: TGCGCCAGCAGCTTACTAGCGGGGGTGGGCAATGAGCAGTTCTTC
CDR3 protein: CASSLLAGVGNEQFF

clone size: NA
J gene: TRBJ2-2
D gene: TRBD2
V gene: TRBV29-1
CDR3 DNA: TGCAGCGTTGTACTAGCGGGAGGGAAAAACACCGGGGAGCTGTTTTTT
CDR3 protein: CSVVLAGGKNTGELFF

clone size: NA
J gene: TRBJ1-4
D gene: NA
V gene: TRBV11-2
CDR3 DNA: TGTGCCAGCAGCTCGGAGGTGGGTGAAAAACTGTTTTTT
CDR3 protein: CASSSEVGEKLFF

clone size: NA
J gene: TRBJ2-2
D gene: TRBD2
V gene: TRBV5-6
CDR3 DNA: TGTGCCAGCAGCCCTGTTATAGCGGGAGTTGGCGGGGAGCTGTTTTTT
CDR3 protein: CASSPVIAGVGGELFF

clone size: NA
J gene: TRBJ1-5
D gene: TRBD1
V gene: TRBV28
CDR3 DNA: TGTGCCAGCAGGCCCGTGACAGGGGCTAATCAGCCCCAGCATTTT
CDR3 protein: CASRPVTGANQPQHF

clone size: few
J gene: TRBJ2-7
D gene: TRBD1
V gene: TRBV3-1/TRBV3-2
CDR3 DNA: TGTGCCAGCAGCAACGACAGGGCTTATGGCGAGCAGTACTTC
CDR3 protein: CASSNDRAYGEQYF

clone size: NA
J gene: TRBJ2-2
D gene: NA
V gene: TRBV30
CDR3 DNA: TGTGCCTGGACCAGGCAGTTGAACACCGGGGAGCTGTTTTTT
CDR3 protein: CAWTRQLNTGELFF

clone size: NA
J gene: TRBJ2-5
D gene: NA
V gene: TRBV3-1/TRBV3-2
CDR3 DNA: TGTGCCAGCAGCCAAGATCAGGTGGAGGTTAAGGAGACCCAGTACTTC
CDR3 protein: CASSQDQVEVKETQYF

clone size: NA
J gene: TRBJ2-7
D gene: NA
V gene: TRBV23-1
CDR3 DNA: TGCGCCAGCAGTCAATTTGGCGGACAGTCGGTAATTTACGAGCAGTACTTC
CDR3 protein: CASSQFGGQSVIYEQYF